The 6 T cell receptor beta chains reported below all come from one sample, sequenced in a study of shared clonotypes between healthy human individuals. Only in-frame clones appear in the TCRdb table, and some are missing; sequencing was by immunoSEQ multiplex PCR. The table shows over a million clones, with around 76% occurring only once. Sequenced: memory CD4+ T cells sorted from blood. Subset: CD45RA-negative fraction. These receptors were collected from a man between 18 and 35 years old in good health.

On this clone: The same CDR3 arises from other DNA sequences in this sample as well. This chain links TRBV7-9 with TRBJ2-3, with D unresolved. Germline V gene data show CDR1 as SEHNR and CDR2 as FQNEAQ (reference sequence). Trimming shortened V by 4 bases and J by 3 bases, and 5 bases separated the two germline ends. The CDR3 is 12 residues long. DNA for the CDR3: TGTGCCAGCAGCTCATCAACAGATACGCAGTATTTT. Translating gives CASSSSTDTQYF.

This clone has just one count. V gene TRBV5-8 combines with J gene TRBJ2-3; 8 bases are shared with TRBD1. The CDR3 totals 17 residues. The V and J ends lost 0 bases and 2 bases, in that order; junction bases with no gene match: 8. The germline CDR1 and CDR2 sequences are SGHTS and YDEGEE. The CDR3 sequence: CASSLASGQGTTDTQYF. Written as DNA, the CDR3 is TGTGCCAGCAGCTTGGCCAGCGGACAGGGAACCACAGATACGCAGTATTTT.

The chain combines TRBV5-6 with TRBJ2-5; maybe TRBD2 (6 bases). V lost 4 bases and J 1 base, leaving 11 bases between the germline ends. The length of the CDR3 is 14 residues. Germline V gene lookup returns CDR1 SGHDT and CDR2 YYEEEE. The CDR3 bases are TGTGCCAGCAGCGCAGTGGGGGGCCAAGAGACCCAGTACTTC. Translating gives CASSAVGGQETQYF.

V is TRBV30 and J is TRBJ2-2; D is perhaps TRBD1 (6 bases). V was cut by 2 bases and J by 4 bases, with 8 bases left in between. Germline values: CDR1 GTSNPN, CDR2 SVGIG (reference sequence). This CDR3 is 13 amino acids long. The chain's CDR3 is CAWSPRGTGELFF. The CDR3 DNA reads TGTGCCTGGAGTCCCAGGGGCACCGGGGAGCTGTTTTTT. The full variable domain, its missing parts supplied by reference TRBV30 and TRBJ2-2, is SQTIHQWPATLVQPVGSPLSLECTVEGTSNPNLYWYRQAAGRGLQLLFYSVGIGQISSEVPQNLSASRPQDRQFILSSKKLLLSDSGFYLCAWSPRGTGELFFGEGSRLTVL.

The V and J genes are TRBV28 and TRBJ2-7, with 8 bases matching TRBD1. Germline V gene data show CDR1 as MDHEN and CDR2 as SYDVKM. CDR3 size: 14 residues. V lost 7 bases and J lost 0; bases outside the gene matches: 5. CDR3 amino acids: CASKVGTGSYEQYF. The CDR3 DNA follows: TGTGCCAGCAAAGTTGGGACAGGCTCCTACGAGCAGTACTTC.

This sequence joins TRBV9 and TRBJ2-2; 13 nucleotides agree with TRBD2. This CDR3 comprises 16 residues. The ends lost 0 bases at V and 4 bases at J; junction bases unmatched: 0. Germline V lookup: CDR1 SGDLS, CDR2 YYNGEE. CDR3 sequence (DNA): TGTGCCAGCAGCGTAGGGACTAGCGGGAGCACCGGGGAGCTGTTTTTT. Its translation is CASSVGTSGSTGELFF.